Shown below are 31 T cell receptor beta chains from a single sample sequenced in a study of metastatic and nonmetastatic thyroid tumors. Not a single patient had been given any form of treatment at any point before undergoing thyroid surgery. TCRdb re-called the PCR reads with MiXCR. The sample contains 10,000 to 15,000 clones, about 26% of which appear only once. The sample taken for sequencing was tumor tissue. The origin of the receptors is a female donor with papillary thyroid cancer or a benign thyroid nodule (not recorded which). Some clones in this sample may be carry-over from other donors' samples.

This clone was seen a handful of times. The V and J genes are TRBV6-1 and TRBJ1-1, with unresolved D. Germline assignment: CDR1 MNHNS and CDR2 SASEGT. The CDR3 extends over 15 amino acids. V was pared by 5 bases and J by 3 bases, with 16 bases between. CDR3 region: CASSQRHVKDTEAFF. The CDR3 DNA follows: TGTGCCAGCAGTCAGCGACACGTTAAGGACACTGAAGCTTTCTTT.

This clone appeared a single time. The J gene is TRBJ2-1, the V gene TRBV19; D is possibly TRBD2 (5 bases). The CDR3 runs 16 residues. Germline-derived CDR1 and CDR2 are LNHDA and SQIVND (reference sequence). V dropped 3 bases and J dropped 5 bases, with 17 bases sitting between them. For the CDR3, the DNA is TGTGCCAGTAGTATCTCCTGGACGGGGATCCACAATGAGCAGTTCTTC. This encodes CASSISWTGIHNEQFF.

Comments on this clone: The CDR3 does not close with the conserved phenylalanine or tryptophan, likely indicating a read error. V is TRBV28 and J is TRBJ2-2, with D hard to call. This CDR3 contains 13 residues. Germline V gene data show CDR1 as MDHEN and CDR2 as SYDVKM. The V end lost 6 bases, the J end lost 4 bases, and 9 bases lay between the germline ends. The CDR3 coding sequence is TGTGCCAGCAGCCCCCCAGGCACCGGGGAGCTGTTTTCT. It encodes CASSPPGTGELFS.

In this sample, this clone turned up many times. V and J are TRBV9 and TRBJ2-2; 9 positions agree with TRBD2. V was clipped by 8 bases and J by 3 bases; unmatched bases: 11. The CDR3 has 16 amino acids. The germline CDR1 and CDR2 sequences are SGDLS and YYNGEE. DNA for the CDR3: TGTGCCAGTAGAGTAGGAGCGGGAGGCGACACCGGGGAGCTGTTTTTT. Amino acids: CASRVGAGGDTGELFF.

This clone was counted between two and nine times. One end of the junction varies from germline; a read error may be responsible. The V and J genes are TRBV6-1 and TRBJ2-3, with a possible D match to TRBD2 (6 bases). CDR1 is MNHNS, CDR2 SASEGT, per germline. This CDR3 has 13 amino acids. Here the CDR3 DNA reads TGTGCCAGCATCCAGCGGGTCACAGATACTCAGTATTTT. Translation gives CASIQRVTDTQYF.

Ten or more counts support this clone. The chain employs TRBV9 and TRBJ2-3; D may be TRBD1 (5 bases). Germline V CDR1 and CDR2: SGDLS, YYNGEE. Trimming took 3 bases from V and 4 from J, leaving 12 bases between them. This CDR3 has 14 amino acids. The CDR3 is CASSGRDLADTQYF. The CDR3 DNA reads TGTGCCAGCAGCGGCAGGGATTTAGCAGATACGCAGTATTTT. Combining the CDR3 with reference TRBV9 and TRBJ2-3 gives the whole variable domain DSGVTQTPKHLITATGQRVTLRCSPRSGDLSVYWYQQSLDQGLQFLIQYYNGEERAKGNILERFSAQQFPDLHSELNLSSLELGDSALYFCASSGRDLADTQYFGPGTRLTVL.

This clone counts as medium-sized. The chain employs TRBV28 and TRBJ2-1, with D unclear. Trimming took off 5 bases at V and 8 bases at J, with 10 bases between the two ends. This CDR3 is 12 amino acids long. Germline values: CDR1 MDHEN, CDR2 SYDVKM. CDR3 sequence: CASSPELDEQFF. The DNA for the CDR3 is TGTGCCAGCAGTCCGGAGCTAGATGAGCAGTTCTTC.

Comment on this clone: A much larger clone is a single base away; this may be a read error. The CDR3 DNA reads as TGTGCAAGCAGCGACCGGGGCAACCTAGCCAAAAACATTCAGTACTTC. The encoded protein is CASSDRGNLAKNIQYF. The chain combines TRBV6-1 with TRBJ2-4, with D perhaps TRBD1 or TRBD2 (5 bases each). This CDR3 comprises 16 residues. The V gene's germline CDR1 is MNHNS and CDR2 SASEGT.

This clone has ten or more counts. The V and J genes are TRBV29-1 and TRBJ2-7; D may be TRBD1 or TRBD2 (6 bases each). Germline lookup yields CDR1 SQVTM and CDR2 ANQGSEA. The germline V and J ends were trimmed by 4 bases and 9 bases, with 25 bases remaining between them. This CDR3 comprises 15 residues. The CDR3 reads CSVVFGGTTQVVQYF. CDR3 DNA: TGCAGCGTTGTTTTCGGCGGGACAACTCAGGTCGTGCAGTACTTC.

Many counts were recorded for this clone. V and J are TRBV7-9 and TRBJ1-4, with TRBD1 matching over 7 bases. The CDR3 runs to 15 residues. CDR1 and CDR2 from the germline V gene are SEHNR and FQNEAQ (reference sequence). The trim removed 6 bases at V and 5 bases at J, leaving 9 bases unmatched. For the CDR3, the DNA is TGTGCCAGCAGTCCGAAAGGGGGCGGAAATGAAAAACTGTTTTTT. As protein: CASSPKGGGNEKLFF.

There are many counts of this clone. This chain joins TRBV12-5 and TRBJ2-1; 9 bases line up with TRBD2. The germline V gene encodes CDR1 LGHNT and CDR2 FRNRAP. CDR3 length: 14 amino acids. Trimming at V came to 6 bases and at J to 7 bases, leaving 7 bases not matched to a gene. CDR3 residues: CASGLGLARNEQFF. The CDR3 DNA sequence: TGTGCTAGTGGACTAGGACTAGCGAGGAATGAGCAGTTCTTC.

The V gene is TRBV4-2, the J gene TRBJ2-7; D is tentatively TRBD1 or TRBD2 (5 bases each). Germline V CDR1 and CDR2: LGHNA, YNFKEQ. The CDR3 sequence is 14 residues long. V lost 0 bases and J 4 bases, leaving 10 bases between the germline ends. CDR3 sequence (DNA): TGTGCCAGCAGCCAAGAAGATGGGGGATACGAGCAGTACTTC. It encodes CASSQEDGGYEQYF.

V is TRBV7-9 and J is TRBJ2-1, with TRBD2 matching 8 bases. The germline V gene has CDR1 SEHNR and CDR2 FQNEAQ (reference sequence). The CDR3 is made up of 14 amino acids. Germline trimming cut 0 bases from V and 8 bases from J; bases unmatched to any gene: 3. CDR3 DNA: TGTGCCAGCAGCTTAGCAGACGGGGGGGATGAGCAGTTCTTC. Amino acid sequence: CASSLADGGDEQFF.

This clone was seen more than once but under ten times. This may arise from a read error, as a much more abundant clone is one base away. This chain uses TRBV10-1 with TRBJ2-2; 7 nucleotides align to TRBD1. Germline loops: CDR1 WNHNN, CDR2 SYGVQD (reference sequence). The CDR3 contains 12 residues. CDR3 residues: CACRGSTGELFF. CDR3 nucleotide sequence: TGCGCCTGCAGGGGGAGCACCGGGGAGCTGTTTTTT.

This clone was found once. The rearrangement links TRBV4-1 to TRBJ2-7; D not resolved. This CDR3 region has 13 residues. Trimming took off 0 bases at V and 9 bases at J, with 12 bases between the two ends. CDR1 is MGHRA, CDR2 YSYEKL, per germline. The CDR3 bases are TGCGCCAGCAGCCAAGATCGGTACGGGTTGCAGTACTTC. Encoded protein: CASSQDRYGLQYF.

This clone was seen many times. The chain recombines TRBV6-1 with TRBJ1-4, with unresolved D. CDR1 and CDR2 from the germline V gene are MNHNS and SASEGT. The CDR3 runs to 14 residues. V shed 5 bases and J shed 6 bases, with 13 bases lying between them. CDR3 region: CASSQGSGDEKLFF. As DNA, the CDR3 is TGTGCCAGCAGTCAAGGGAGTGGGGATGAAAAACTGTTTTTT.

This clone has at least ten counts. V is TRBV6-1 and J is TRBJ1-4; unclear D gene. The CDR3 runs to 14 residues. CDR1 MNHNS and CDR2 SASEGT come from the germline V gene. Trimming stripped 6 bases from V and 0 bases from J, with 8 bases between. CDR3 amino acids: CASRGIATNEKLFF. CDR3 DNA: TGTGCCAGCAGGGGAATAGCAACTAATGAAAAACTGTTTTTT.

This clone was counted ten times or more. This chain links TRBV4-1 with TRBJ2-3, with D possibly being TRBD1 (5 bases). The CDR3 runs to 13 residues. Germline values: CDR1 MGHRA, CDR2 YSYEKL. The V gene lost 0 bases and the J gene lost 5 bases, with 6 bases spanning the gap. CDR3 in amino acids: CASSQEQEDTQYF. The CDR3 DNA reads TGCGCCAGCAGCCAAGAACAGGAAGATACGCAGTATTTT.

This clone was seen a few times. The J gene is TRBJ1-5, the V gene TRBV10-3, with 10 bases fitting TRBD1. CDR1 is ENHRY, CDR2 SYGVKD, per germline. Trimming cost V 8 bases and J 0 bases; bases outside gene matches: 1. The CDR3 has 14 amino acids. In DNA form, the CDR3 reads TGTGCCATCGGGACAGGGGATAGCAATCAGCCCCAGCATTTT. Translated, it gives CAIGTGDSNQPQHF.

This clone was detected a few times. Here the CDR3 DNA reads TGTGCCAGCAGTGAACTGGCTGGAAACACCATATATTTT. Translating gives CASSELAGNTIYF. V is TRBV6-1 and J is TRBJ1-3; unclear D gene. The CDR3 length is 13 residues. The germline CDR1 and CDR2 sequences are MNHNS and SASEGT. V gave up 2 bases and J gave up 2 bases, with 4 bases separating them.

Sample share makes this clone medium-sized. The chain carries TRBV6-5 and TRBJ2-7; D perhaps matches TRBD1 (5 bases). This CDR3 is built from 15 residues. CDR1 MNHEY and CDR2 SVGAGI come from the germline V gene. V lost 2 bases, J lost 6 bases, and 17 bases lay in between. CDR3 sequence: CASSYKAYQGSEQYF. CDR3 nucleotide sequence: TGTGCCAGCAGTTACAAGGCTTACCAGGGAAGCGAGCAGTACTTC.

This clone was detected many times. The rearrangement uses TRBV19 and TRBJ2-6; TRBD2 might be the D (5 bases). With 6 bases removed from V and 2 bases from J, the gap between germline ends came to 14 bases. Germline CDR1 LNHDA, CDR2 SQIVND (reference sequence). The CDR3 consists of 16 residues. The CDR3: CASRGRGFTGANVLTF. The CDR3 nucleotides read TGTGCCAGTAGAGGCCGGGGATTCACTGGGGCCAACGTCCTGACTTTC.

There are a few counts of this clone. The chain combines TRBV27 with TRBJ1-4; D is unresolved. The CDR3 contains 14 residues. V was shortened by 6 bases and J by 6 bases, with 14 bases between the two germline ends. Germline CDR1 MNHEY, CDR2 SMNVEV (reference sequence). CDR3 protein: CASRMRGDYEKLFF. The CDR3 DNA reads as TGTGCCAGCAGGATGAGAGGCGACTATGAAAAACTGTTTTTT.

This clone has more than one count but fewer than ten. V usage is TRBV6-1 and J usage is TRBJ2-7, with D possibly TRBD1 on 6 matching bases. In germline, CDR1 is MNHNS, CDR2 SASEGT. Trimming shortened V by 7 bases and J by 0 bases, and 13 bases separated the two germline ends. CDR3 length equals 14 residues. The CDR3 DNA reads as TGTGCCAGCATTTTAGGGGGTCGCTCCTACGAGCAGTACTTC. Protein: CASILGGRSYEQYF.

In DNA form, the CDR3 reads TGCAGTGCTATAATTAAGGACGGCAACTATGGCTACACCTTC. Translation: CSAIIKDGNYGYTF. V gene TRBV20-1 combines with J gene TRBJ1-2; D is unresolved. This CDR3 region has 14 residues. CDR1 and CDR2 (germline): DFQATT, SNEGSKA (reference sequence). V dropped 4 bases and J dropped 2 bases, with 14 bases sitting between them.

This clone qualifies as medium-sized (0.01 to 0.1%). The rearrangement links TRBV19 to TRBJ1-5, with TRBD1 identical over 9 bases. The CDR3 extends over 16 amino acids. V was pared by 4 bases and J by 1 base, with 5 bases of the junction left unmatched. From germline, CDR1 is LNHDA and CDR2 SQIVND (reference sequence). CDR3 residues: CASSKQGAGSNQPQHF. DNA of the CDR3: TGTGCCAGTAGTAAACAGGGGGCTGGGAGCAATCAGCCCCAGCATTTT.

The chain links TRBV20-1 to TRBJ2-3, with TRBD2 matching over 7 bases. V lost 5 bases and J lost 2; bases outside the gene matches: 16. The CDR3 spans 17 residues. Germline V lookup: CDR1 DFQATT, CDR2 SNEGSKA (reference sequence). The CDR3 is CSAEGLSGEAITDTQYF. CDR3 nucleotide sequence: TGCAGTGCTGAGGGACTATCGGGGGAAGCTATCACAGATACGCAGTATTTT.

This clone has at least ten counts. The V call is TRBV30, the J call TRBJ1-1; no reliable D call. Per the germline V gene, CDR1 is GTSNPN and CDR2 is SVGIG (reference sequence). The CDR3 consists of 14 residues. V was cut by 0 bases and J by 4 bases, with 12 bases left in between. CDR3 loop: CAWSVDGVGTEAFF. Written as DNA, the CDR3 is TGTGCCTGGAGTGTCGATGGGGTGGGCACTGAAGCTTTCTTT.

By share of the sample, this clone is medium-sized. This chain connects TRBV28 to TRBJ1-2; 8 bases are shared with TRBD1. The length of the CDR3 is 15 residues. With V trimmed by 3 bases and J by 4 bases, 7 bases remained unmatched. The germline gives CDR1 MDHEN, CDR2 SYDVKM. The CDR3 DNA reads TGTGCCAGCAGTTTGTCGGGACAGGTTTTCTATGGCTACACCTTC. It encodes CASSLSGQVFYGYTF.

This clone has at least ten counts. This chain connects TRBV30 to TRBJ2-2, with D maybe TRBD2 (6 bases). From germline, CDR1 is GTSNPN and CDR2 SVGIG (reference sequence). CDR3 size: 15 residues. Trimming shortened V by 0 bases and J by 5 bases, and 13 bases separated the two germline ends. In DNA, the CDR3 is TGTGCCTGGAGTGTCGGGGGAGGCCAAACCGGGGAGCTGTTTTTT. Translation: CAWSVGGGQTGELFF. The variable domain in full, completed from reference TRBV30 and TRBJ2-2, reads SQTIHQWPATLVQPVGSPLSLECTVEGTSNPNLYWYRQAAGRGLQLLFYSVGIGQISSEVPQNLSASRPQDRQFILSSKKLLLSDSGFYLCAWSVGGGQTGELFFGEGSRLTVL.

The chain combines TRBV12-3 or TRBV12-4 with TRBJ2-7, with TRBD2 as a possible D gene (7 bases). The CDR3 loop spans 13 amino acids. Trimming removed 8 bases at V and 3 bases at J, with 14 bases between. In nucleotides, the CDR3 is TGTGCCAGCGGCCTGGGGGGGCTCTACGAGCAGTACTTC. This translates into CASGLGGLYEQYF.